These 2 T cell receptor beta chains share one sample of origin, sequenced in a study of regulatory T cells in long-lasting Graves disease. Arm-PCR of CDR3 regions and iRepertoire HTBI primers were used to build TCR beta libraries. TCRdb analysed the multiplex PCR reads with MiXCR anew, one entry per CDR3 protein. Of 580,000 or so distinct CDR3 sequences detected, more than 15% appear once; the ten largest clones hold approximately 12%. Sample time point: newly diagnosed GD, antithyroid drugs for less than 3 months. RNA isolated from PBMCs was used to make the TCR library. These data were also filed under a second study, of T cells in Graves' hyperthyroidism and ophthalmopathy.

The source material was peripheral blood mononuclear cells (PBMCs), sampled at new diagnosis, from a patient treated with antithyroid drugs. All receptors derive from a young man with Graves disease.

The chain joins TRBV6-5 to TRBJ2-2; no reliable D call. The CDR3 contains 14 residues. V shed 0 bases and J shed 6 bases, with 8 bases lying between them. Germline CDR1 MNHEY, CDR2 SVGAGI. CDR3 DNA: TGTGCCAGCAGTTACTCGGGAACGGCCGGGGAGCTGTTTTTT. This codes for CASSYSGTAGELFF.

This clonotype appeared many times. V is TRBV30 and J is TRBJ2-5; unclear D gene. Germline CDR1 GTSNPN, CDR2 SVGIG (reference sequence). CDR3 length: 11 residues. V lost 0 bases, J lost 5 bases, and 4 bases lay in between. CDR3 nucleotides: TGTGCCTGGAGTGTAATGGAGACCCAGTACTTC. As protein: CAWSVMETQYF.